The clone carrying this TCR beta chain was observed a handful of times. This sample was included in a study of human T cells and chemical hapten exposure. The time point: patch test 1, 2 weeks after DPC sensitization. The treatment here: therapeutic diphenylcyclopropenone sensitization with weekly scalp DPC. Investigators collected blood before applying each patch test. In TCRdb, the RACE reads were re-called with MiXCR into one record per CDR3 protein. The sample lists some 49,000 distinct CDR3 sequences, 9.3% seen once, with around 4.5% in the top ten. This sequence originates from a woman in her 50s with alopecia areata. Some clones in this sample may be carry-over from other donors' samples. The specimen was whole blood, collected in connection with sensitization to the hapten diphenylcyclopropenone (DPC).

CDR3 DNA sequence: TGTGCCAGCAGCGGCGGAGCGGGGGGGCCTTCGGATACGCAGTATTTT. Translating gives CASSGGAGGPSDTQYF. The V call is TRBV7-2, the J call TRBJ2-3; TRBD2 agrees at 10 bases. The CDR3 totals 16 residues. Germline-derived CDR1 and CDR2 are SGHTA and FQGNSA. V shed 5 bases, J shed 6 bases, and the junction held 11 bases outside the gene matches.